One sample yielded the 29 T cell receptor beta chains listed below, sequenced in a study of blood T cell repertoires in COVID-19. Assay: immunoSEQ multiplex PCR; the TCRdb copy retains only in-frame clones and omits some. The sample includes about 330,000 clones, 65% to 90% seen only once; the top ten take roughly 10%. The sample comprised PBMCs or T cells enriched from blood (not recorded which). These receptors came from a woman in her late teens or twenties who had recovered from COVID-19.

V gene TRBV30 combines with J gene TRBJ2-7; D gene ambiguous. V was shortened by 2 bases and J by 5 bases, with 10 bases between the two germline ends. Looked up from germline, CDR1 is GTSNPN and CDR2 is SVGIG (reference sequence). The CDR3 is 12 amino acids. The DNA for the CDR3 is TGTGCCTGGAGTTTTAGTTTCGACGAGCAGTACTTC. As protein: CAWSFSFDEQYF.

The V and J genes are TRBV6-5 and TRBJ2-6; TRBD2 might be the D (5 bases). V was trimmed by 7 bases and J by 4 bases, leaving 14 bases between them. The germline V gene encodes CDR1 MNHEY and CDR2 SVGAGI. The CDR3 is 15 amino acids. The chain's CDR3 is CASTTGSRGANVLTF. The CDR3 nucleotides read TGTGCCAGCACTACGGGGTCTAGGGGGGCCAACGTCCTGACTTTC.

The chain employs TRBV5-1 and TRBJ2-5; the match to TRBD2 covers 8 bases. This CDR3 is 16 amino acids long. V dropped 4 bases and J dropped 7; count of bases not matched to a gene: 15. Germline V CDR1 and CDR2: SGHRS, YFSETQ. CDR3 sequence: CASSVGLATLNVTQYF. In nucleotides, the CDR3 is TGCGCCAGCAGCGTCGGACTAGCCACTCTGAATGTGACCCAGTACTTC. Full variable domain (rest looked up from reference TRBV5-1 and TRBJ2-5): KAGVTQTPRYLIKTRGQQVTLSCSPISGHRSVSWYQQTPGQGLQFLFEYFSETQRNKGNFPGRFSGRQFSNSRSEMNVSTLELGDSALYLCASSVGLATLNVTQYFGPGTRLLVL.

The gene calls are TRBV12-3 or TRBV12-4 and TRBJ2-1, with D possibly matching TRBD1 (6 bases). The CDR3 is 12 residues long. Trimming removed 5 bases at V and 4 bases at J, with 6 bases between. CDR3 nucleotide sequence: TGTGCCAGCAGTACAGGGTACAATGAGCAGTTCTTC. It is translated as CASSTGYNEQFF.

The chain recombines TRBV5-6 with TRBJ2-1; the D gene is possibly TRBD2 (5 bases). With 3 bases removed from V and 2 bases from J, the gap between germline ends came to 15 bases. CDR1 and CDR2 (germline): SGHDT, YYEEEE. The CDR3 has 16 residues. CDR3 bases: TGTGCCAGCAGCTGGGAGAGAGGTTCGCCCTACAATGAGCAGTTCTTC. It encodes CASSWERGSPYNEQFF.

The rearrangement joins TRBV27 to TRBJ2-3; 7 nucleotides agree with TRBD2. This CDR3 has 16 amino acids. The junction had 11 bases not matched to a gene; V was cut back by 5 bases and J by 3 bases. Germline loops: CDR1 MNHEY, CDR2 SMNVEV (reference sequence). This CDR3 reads CASSPFSSGNTDTQYF. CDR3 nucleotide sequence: TGTGCCAGCAGTCCTTTCTCGAGCGGGAATACAGATACGCAGTATTTT.

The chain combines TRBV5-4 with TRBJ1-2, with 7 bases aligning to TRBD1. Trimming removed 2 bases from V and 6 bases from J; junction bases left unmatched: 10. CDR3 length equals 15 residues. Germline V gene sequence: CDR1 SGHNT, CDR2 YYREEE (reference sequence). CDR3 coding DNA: TGTGCCAGCAGCTTAGGCCTTACAGGGGAGAATGGCTACACCTTC. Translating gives CASSLGLTGENGYTF.

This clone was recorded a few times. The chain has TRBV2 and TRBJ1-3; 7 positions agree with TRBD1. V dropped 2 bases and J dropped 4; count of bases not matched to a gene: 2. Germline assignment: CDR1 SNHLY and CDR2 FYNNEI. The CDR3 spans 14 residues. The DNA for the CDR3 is TGTGCCAGCAGTGAAAGCAGGGGGGGAAACACCATATATTTT. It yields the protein CASSESRGGNTIYF. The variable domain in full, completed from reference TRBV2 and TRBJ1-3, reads EPEVTQTPSHQVTQMGQEVILRCVPISNHLYFYWYRQILGQKVEFLVSFYNNEISEKSEIFDDQFSVERPDGSNFTLKIRSTKLEDSAMYFCASSESRGGNTIYFGEGSWLTVV.

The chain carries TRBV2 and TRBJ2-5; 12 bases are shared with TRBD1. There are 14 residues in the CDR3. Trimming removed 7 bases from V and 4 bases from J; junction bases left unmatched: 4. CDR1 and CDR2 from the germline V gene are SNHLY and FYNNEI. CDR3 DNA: TGTGCCAGCATCGGGACAGGGGGCCTAGAGACCCAGTACTTC. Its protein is CASIGTGGLETQYF.

CDR3 sequence reads: CASSSNRRGTEAFF. The CDR3 DNA reads TGTGCCAGCAGCTCTAACAGGCGCGGAACTGAAGCTTTCTTT. The chain joins TRBV5-4 to TRBJ1-1; maybe TRBD1 (5 bases). CDR1 SGHNT and CDR2 YYREEE come from the germline V gene (reference sequence). V gave up 3 bases and J gave up 5 bases, with 14 bases separating them. The CDR3 runs to 14 residues.

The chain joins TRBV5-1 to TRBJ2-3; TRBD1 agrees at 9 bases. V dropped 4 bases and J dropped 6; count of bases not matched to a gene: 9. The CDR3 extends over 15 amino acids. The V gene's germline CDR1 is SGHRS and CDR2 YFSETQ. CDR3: CASSPGQGGGDTQYF. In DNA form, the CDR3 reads TGCGCCAGCAGCCCGGGACAGGGAGGTGGTGATACGCAGTATTTT.

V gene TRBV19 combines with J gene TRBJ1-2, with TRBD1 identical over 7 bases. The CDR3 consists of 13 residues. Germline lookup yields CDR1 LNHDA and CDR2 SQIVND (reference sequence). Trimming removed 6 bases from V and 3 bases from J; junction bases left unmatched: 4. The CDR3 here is CASRPGTDYGYTF. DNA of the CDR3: TGTGCCAGTAGGCCAGGGACAGACTATGGCTACACCTTC.

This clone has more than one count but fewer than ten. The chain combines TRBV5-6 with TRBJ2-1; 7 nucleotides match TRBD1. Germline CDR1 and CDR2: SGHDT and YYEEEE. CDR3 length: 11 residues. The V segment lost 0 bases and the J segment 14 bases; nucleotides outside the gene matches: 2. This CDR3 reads CASSLVGQKFF. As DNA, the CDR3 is TGTGCCAGCAGCTTGGTGGGACAGAAGTTCTTC.

The CDR3 protein is CASSQGAGGLAGTGELFF. CDR3 nucleotides: TGTGCCAGCAGCCAAGGAGCAGGGGGACTAGCGGGAACGGGGGAGCTGTTTTTT. This rearrangement joins TRBV3-1 (or the pseudogene TRBV3-2) to TRBJ2-2, with TRBD2 identical over 13 bases. After removal of 1 base from V and 8 bases from J, the junction contained 10 bases not matched to a gene. Germline CDR1 LGHDT, CDR2 YNNKEL (reference sequence). The CDR3 is 18 residues long.

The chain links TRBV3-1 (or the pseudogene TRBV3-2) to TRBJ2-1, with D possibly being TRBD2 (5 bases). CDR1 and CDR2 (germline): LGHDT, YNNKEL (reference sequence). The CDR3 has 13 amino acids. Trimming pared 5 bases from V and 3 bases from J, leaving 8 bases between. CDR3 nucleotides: TGTGCCAGCAGCAAGGACTTCTACAATGAGCAGTTCTTC. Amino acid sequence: CASSKDFYNEQFF.

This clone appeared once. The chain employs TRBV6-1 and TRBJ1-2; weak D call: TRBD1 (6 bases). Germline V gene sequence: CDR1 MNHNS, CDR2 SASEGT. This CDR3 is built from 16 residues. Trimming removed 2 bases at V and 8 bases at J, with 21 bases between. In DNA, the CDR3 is TGTGCCAGCAGTGAACTGACGGGTGGGACACCGAAGGGCTACACCTTC. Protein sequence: CASSELTGGTPKGYTF.

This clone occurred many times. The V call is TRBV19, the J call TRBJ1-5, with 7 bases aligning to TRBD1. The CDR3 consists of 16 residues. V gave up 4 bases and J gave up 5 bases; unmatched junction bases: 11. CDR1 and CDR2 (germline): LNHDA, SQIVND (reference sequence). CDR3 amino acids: CASSNPTGQFHQPQHF. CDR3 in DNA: TGTGCCAGTAGTAACCCGACGGGACAGTTCCATCAGCCCCAGCATTTT.

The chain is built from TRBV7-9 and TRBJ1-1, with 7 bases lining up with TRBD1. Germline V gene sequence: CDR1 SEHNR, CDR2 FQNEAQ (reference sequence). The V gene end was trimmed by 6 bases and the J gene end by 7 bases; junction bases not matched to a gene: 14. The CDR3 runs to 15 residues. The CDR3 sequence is CASRPRDSEVFEAFF. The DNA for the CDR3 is TGTGCCAGCAGACCGCGGGACAGCGAAGTCTTTGAAGCTTTCTTT.

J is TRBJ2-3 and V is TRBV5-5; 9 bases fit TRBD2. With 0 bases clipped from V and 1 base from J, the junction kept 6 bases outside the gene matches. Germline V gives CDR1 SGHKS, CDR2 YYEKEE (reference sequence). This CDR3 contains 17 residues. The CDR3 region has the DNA TGTGCCAGCAGCTTGGCCCCGGCTAGCGGGGGCACAGATACGCAGTATTTT. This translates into CASSLAPASGGTDTQYF.

The CDR3 reads CASSPGRGRGEQFF. CDR3 nucleotide sequence: TGCGCCAGCAGCCCCGGGCGGGGGAGGGGTGAGCAGTTCTTC. The chain is built from TRBV5-1 and TRBJ2-1; 7 bases line up with TRBD2. The CDR3 loop spans 14 amino acids. The germline V gene encodes CDR1 SGHRS and CDR2 YFSETQ. After removal of 4 bases from V and 9 bases from J, the junction contained 10 bases not matched to a gene.

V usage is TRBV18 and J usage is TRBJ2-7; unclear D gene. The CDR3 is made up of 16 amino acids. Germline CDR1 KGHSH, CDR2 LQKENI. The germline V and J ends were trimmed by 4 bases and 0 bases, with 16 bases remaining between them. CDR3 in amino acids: CASSLAGAGVSYEQYF. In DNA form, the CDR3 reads TGTGCCAGCTCACTGGCCGGAGCCGGAGTCTCCTACGAGCAGTACTTC.

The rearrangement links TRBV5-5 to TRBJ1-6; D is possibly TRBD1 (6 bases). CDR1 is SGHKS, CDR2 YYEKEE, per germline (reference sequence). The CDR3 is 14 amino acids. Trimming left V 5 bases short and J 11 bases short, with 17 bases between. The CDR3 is CASRGGFLQTPLHF. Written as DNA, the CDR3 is TGTGCCAGCAGAGGGGGTTTCCTCCAAACACCCCTCCACTTT.

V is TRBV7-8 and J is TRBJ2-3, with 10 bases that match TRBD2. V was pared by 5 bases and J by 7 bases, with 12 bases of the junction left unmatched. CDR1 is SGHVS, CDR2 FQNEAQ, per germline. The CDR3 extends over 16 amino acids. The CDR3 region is CASSPLVKREGNTQYF. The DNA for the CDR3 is TGTGCCAGCAGCCCCTTAGTTAAGCGGGAGGGAAATACGCAGTATTTT.

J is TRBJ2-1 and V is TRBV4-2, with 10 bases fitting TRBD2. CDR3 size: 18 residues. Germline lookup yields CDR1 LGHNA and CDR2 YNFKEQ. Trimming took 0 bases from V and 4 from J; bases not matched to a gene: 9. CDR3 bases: TGTGCCAGCAGCCAAGAAGGCCGCCGGACTAGCGGTTACAATGAGCAGTTCTTC. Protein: CASSQEGRRTSGYNEQFF.

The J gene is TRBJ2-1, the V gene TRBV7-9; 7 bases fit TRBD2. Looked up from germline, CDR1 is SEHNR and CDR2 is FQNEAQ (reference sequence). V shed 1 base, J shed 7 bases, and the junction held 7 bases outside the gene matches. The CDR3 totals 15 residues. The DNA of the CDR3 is TGTGCCAGCAGCTTAGGGGCAGGGAGGGGAAATGAGCAGTTCTTC. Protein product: CASSLGAGRGNEQFF.

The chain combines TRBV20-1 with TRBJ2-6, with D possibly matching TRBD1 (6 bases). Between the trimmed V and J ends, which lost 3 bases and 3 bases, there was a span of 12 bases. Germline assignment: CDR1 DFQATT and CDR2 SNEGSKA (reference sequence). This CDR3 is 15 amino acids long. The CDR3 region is CSASPGVGGANVLTF. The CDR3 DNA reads TGCAGTGCTAGTCCAGGGGTCGGTGGGGCCAACGTCCTGACTTTC.

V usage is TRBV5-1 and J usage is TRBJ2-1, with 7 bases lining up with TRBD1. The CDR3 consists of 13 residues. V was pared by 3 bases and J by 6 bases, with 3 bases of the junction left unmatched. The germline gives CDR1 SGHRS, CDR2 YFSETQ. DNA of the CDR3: TGCGCCAGCAGCTCCCGGGACAGCAATGAGCAGTTCTTC. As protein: CASSSRDSNEQFF.

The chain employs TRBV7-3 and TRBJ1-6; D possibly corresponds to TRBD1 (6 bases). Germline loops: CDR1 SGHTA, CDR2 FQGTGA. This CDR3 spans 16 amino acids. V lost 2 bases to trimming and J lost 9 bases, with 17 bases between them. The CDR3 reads CASSLYSREGGSPLHF. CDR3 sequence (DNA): TGTGCCAGCAGCTTATACTCCAGGGAAGGGGGTTCACCCCTCCACTTT. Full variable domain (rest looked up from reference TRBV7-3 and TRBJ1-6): GAGVSQTPSNKVTEKGKYVELRCDPISGHTALYWYRQSLGQGPEFLIYFQGTGAADDSGLPNDRFFAVRPEGSVSTLKIQRTERGDSAVYLCASSLYSREGGSPLHFGNGTRLTVT.

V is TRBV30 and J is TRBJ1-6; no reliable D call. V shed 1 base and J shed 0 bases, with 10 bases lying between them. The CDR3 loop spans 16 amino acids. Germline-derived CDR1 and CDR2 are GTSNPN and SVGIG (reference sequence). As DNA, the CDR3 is TGTGCCTGGAGTGGACTTTCGAGCTCCTATAATTCACCCCTCCACTTT. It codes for CAWSGLSSSYNSPLHF.